This T cell receptor beta chain was captured by sequencing in a study of early T cells in non-severe SARS-CoV-2 infection (dated by TCRdb to about 2021). About the investigation overall: Because TCR sequencing was done on bulk RNA from unsorted whole blood, the alpha and beta chains could not be paired.

A case-control design nested within a healthcare worker cohort in London, UK, was used, with weekly nasopharyngeal swab PCR tests and blood sampling performed. Healthcare workers were recruited between 23 and 31 March 2020, during the week of the UK lockdown, and were followed weekly for up to 16 weeks. This clonotype came up a few times. This clone's antigen is unknown. Per-nucleotide qualities are absent, and no much larger clonotype sits a single base away. The full study reports these points: VDJdb matching was skewed toward anti-spike CD8 responses and likely underestimated virus-specific expansions by missing private and CD4 specificities.

According to the germline V gene, CDR1 reads SGHRS and CDR2 reads YFSETQ. Trimming removed 1 base from V and 0 bases from J, leaving 9 bases between the germline ends. The CDR3 sequence holds 15 residues, the cysteine and phenylalanine included. Here the CDR3 DNA is all that survives: 45 bases in frame from base 1. Receptor amplification or capture employed 5' RACE. TCRdb shows the sequencer as NextSeq 500. In the TCR library protocol, unique molecular identifiers were attached to individual cDNA molecules to correct for PCR bias and sequencing error. Both TCR alpha and beta chains were sequenced, and tight co-correlation was observed between alpha and beta sequence abundances in each sample. On the authors' methods: V gene, J gene and CDR3 annotation of TCR sequences was performed with Decombinator V4. TCRs were defined as expanded if a significant change between any two time points was detected under a Poisson model with p below 0.0001. TCR abundances were normalised to the total number of TCRs sequenced per sample and were expressed as counts per million. TRAV1-2 paired with TRAJ12, TRAJ20 or TRAJ33 defined MAIT TCRs, while TRAV10 paired with TRAJ18 defined iNKT TCRs. A search of VDJdb, accessed on 1 November 2021, was run for TCRs annotated to CMV, EBV and SARS-CoV-2, with TCRs annotated for multiple antigens excluded. TCRdb's own reprocessing of the public reads used fastp at Q25 and MiXCR and kept productive beta chains. For every CDR3 protein sequence, its rows merge into one entry that carries the most common genes and DNA. In this record, the V and J calls reflect TCRdb's handling and not the investigators' own analysis. Across this sample there are under 65,000 distinct CDR3 sequences, with 12% seen only once. Approximately 8.5% of the sample comes from the top ten.

The chain is assembled from TRBV5-1 and TRBJ2-3, with an unclear D gene assignment. The TCR sequence derives from an adult who was a healthcare worker with PCR-confirmed SARS-CoV-2 infection or an uninfected control (not recorded which). The specimen sequenced was whole blood. The CDR3 amino acid sequence is: CASSLLGSSTDTQYF. Here is the DNA: TGCGCCAGCAGCTTGTTGGGTTCTAGCACAGATACGCAGTATTTT. Beyond the CDR3, the reference TRBV5-1 and TRBJ2-3 genes provide the residues; the full variable domain reads: KAGVTQTPRYLIKTRGQQVTLSCSPISGHRSVSWYQQTPGQGLQFLFEYFSETQRNKGNFPGRFSGRQFSNSRSEMNVSTLELGDSALYLCASSLLGSSTDTQYFGPGTRLTVL.